This TCR beta chain was retrieved from a study of monozygotic twins with inflammatory bowel disease. This CDR3 is 14 amino acids long. TCRalpha and TCRbeta cDNA went through two nested PCRs of approximately 16 and 10 cycles. TCRdb reprocessed the 5' RACE reads and stores each CDR3 protein as one record, lacking DNA. Reported are some 400,000 distinct CDR3 sequences; the ten largest clones contain 2% to 3%. Source material: blood. The source of this sequence is a human donor with ulcerative colitis or Crohn's disease, or a healthy co-twin of an affected twin (not recorded which). V is TRBV12-3 or TRBV12-4 and J is TRBJ2-7; the D call of TRBD2 rests on TCRdb alone, since no DNA is present to check it. CDR3 residues: CASSFEAGGYEQYF.